The 11 T cell receptor beta chains listed next were all sequenced from one sample in a study of naive and memory T cell subsets (TCRdb year 2017). Preparation of the library involved UMI-ligation and nested PCR. Reads for this sample came from an Illumina MiSeq. The beta constant-region primer was an equimolar mix of two oligonucleotides covering both TRBC1 and TRBC2. Using fastp at Q25 and MiXCR, TCRdb reprocessed the public reads and kept productive beta chains. CDR3 protein duplicates are merged, each entry listing the most common genes and DNA. In all, the sample holds 140,000 to 150,000 distinct CDR3 sequences, and over 15% of those were seen once. The ten largest make up approximately 0.13% of the sample. Material for sequencing was naive CD4+ T cells from blood. Sample cell subset or site, as interpreted from the label and publication: naive T cells, CD45RA high CD27+. These receptors all stem from a human donor in good health.

The CDR3 nucleotides are TGTGCCAGCAGTTACGACGAAGTGGCGGACACTGAAGCTTTCTTT. Protein sequence: CASSYDEVADTEAFF. V is TRBV6-2 or TRBV6-3 and J is TRBJ1-1, with no clear D. There are 15 residues in the CDR3. The germline gives CDR1 MNHEY, CDR2 SVGEGT. The V end lost 2 bases, the J end lost 3 bases, and 13 bases lay between the germline ends.

The V gene is TRBV18, the J gene TRBJ2-7; TRBD1 or TRBD2 may be the D gene (5 bases each). Trimming pared 1 base from V and 5 bases from J, leaving 12 bases between. Per germline, CDR1 KGHSH and CDR2 LQKENI. CDR3 length equals 14 residues. In nucleotides, the CDR3 is TGTGCCAGCTCACCACAAACCTGGGGGAACGAGCAGTACTTC. Translation gives CASSPQTWGNEQYF.

The V gene is TRBV7-2, the J gene TRBJ2-3; 7 nucleotides line up with TRBD2. V lost 4 bases and J lost 0; bases outside the gene matches: 4. CDR1 and CDR2 (germline): SGHTA, FQGNSA. This CDR3 has 15 residues. The CDR3 protein is CASSSAGVSTDTQYF. CDR3 bases: TGTGCCAGCAGCTCCGCGGGAGTTAGCACAGATACGCAGTATTTT.

The chain is built from TRBV28 and TRBJ2-7; the match to TRBD2 covers 8 bases. The trim removed 7 bases at V and 2 bases at J, leaving 10 bases unmatched. Germline V CDR1 and CDR2: MDHEN, SYDVKM. The CDR3 loop spans 15 amino acids. This CDR3 is CASIGAGEGAYEQYF. CDR3 nucleotide sequence: TGTGCCAGCATTGGAGCGGGAGAGGGGGCCTACGAGCAGTACTTC.

This clonotype has a handful of counts. V is TRBV5-4 and J is TRBJ2-1; maybe TRBD1 (5 bases). The CDR3 loop spans 14 amino acids. Germline CDR1 SGHNT, CDR2 YYREEE (reference sequence). The germline V and J ends were trimmed by 1 base and 6 bases, with 11 bases remaining between them. The CDR3 sequence is CASSLSTATNEQFF. CDR3 DNA: TGTGCCAGCAGCTTGTCGACAGCCACCAATGAGCAGTTCTTC.

This clonotype was seen more than once but under ten times. The rearrangement joins TRBV4-3 to TRBJ2-3; D may be TRBD2 (6 bases). V was clipped by 1 base and J by 0 bases, with 23 bases between them. Looked up from germline, CDR1 is LGHNA and CDR2 is YSLEER. CDR3 length equals 20 residues. CDR3 amino acids: CASSQAFINQPSASTDTQYF. CDR3 nucleotide sequence: TGCGCCAGCAGCCAAGCTTTCATTAACCAGCCTAGCGCAAGCACAGATACGCAGTATTTT.

This clonotype has only a few counts. The gene calls are TRBV18 and TRBJ1-5, with 9 bases matching TRBD1. The CDR3 totals 16 residues. The J segment lost 2 bases and the V segment lost 2 bases, leaving 4 bases of the junction unmatched. From germline, CDR1 is KGHSH and CDR2 LQKENI. The CDR3 DNA reads as TGTGCCAGCTCACCAGGGACAGGGATGGGCAATCAGCCCCAGCATTTT. It is translated as CASSPGTGMGNQPQHF. Together with reference TRBV18 and TRBJ1-5, the CDR3 gives the full variable domain: NAGVMQNPRHLVRRRGQEARLRCSPMKGHSHVYWYRQLPEEGLKFMVYLQKENIIDESGMPKERFSAEFPKEGPSILRIQQVVRGDSAAYFCASSPGTGMGNQPQHFGDGTRLSIL.

This clonotype appeared a few times. This chain uses TRBV19 with TRBJ1-5, with D maybe TRBD1 (6 bases). This CDR3 comprises 14 residues. The V gene lost 6 bases and the J gene lost 4 bases, with 13 bases spanning the gap. In germline, CDR1 is LNHDA, CDR2 SQIVND (reference sequence). The CDR3 loop reads CASSHGQLNQPQHF. The CDR3, as DNA: TGTGCCAGTAGCCACGGACAGTTAAATCAGCCCCAGCATTTT.

The V and J genes are TRBV7-2 and TRBJ2-1, with TRBD2 identical over 7 bases. The germline V gene encodes CDR1 SGHTA and CDR2 FQGNSA. Germline trimming cut 2 bases from V and 4 bases from J; bases unmatched to any gene: 5. The CDR3 loop spans 15 amino acids. CDR3 nucleotide sequence: TGTGCCAGCAGCTTAAGAGGACTAGAGTACAATGAGCAGTTCTTC. Its protein is CASSLRGLEYNEQFF.

This chain connects TRBV29-1 to TRBJ2-5; weak D call: TRBD2 (7 bases). This CDR3 comprises 12 residues. Trimming stripped 6 bases from V and 5 bases from J, with 13 bases between. Germline V CDR1 and CDR2: SQVTM, ANQGSEA. Here the CDR3 DNA reads TGCAGCGTAGCGGGACAAGAGGAGACCCAGTACTTC. Translating gives CSVAGQEETQYF.

Concerning this clonotype itself: Because the CDR3's place on the DNA is in doubt, the DNA is left out and the CDR3 is given as listed by TCRdb. The chain recombines TRBV28 with TRBJ2-2; the table's D gene call, TRBD1, was not cross checked with the DNA. The CDR3 length equals 14 residues, ends included. Germline V gives CDR1 MDHEN, CDR2 SYDVKM. CDR3 loop: CASSTSDRYGELFF.